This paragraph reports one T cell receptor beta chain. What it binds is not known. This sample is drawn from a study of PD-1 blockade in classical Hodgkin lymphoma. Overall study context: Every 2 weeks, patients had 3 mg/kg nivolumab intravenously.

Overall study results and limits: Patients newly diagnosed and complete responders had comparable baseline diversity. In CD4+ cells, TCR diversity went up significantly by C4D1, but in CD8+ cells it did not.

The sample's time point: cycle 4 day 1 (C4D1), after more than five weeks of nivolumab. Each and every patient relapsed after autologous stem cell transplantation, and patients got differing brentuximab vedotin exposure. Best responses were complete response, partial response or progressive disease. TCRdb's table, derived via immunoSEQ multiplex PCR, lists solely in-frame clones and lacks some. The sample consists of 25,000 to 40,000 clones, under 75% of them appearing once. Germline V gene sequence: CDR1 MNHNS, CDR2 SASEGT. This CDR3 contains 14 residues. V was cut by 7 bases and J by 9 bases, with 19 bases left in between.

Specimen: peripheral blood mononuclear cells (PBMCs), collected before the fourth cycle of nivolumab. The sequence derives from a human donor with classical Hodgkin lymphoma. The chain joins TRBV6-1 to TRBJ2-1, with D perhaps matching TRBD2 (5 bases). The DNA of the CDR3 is TGTGCCAGCATGCGAATAGCGCCAGCTAGTGAGCAGTTCTTC. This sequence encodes CASMRIAPASEQFF.